This entry concerns a single TCR beta chain. Fresh peripheral blood, roughly 10 ml, was the source of the PBMCs. With 1 base clipped from V and 7 bases from J, the junction kept 7 bases outside the gene matches. Germline CDR1 SNHLY, CDR2 FYNNEI. This CDR3 is built from 16 residues. The data are from a study of T cells in Graves' hyperthyroidism and ophthalmopathy. The CDR3 regions of TCR beta were amplified from RNA transcripts. The TCR CDR3 first-round RT-PCR relied on the HTBI primer set. MiXCR was run by TCRdb on the multiplex PCR reads, yielding one entry per CDR3 protein. The data contain 300,000 to 450,000 distinct CDR3 sequences, approximately 17% of them singletons.

Sequencing was performed on blood. The chain recombines TRBV2 with TRBJ1-1; TRBD1 agrees at 12 bases. The TCR originated in a man aged 18 to 30 with Graves' ophthalmopathy. The CDR3 DNA reads as TGTGCCAGCAGTGAAGACCCCCGGGACAGGGGGCTTGAAGCTTTCTTT. This sequence encodes CASSEDPRDRGLEAFF.